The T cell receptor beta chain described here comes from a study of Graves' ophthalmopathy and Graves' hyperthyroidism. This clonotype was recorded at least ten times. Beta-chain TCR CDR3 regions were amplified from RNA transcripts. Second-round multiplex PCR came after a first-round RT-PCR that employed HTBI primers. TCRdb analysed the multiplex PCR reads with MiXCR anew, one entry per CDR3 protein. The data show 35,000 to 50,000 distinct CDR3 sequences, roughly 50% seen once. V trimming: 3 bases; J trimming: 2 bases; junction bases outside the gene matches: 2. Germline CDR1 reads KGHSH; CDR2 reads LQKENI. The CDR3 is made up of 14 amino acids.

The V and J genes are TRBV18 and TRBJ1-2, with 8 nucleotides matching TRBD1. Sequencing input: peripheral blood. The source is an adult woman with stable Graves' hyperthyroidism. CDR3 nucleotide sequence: TGTGCCAGCTCACCGGGACAGGAGAACTATGGCTACACCTTC. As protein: CASSPGQENYGYTF.